Below are 29 T cell receptor beta chains sequenced from a single sample in a study of Ad26.COV2.S vaccination and SARS-CoV-2 variants. Treatment specified: over 15 received Ad26.COV2.S at low or high dose, single or two shots; several received placebo; per-sample allocation not given. Day 63 following the first vaccine or placebo injection was when the samples were taken. Libraries were prepared by immunoSEQ multiplex PCR; TCRdb keeps only in-frame clonotypes and omits some of them. Among some 390,000 clones listed, around nine tenths were seen once. Source: peripheral blood, taken in a trial of Ad26.COV2.S vaccine versus placebo. Every receptor here comes from a person between 18 and 65 years old who received the Ad26.COV2.S COVID-19 vaccine or a placebo.

The chain is built from TRBV10-1 and TRBJ2-7, with D unclear. V lost 3 bases, J lost 0 bases, and 18 bases lay in between. Germline CDR1 and CDR2: WNHNN and SYGVQD (reference sequence). This CDR3 is built from 17 residues. The CDR3: CASSESTIGLSSYEQYF. The DNA of the CDR3 is TGCGCCAGCAGTGAATCTACGATCGGGTTGAGCTCCTACGAGCAGTACTTC.

V is TRBV11-2 and J is TRBJ2-5, with 8 bases that match TRBD1. This CDR3 comprises 15 residues. CDR1 and CDR2 (germline): SGHAT, FQNNGV. Trimming took 4 bases from V and 1 from J; bases not matched to a gene: 5. CDR3 nucleotide sequence: TGTGCCAGCAGCTCGTACAGGGGGTTCCAAGAGACCCAGTACTTC. Encoded protein: CASSSYRGFQETQYF.

The rearrangement uses TRBV5-1 and TRBJ1-1, with D unclear. CDR3 length: 14 amino acids. Trimming shortened V by 0 bases and J by 1 base, and 7 bases separated the two germline ends. CDR1 is SGHRS and CDR2 is YFSETQ in the germline V gene. CDR3 sequence reads: CASSLGSQNTEAFF. As DNA, the CDR3 is TGCGCCAGCAGCTTGGGTTCACAGAACACTGAAGCTTTCTTT.

This clone was counted only a few times. The chain is built from TRBV7-9 and TRBJ1-1, with D possibly matching TRBD1 (5 bases). Germline CDR1 SEHNR, CDR2 FQNEAQ (reference sequence). V was pared by 5 bases and J by 3 bases, with 10 bases between. The CDR3 is made up of 13 amino acids. For the CDR3, the DNA is TGTGCCAGCAGCCTCCTGGGGGACACTGAAGCTTTCTTT. Amino acid sequence: CASSLLGDTEAFF.

The chain combines TRBV5-4 with TRBJ2-7, with D maybe TRBD2 (6 bases). V lost 0 bases to trimming and J lost 7 bases, with 14 bases between them. This CDR3 is built from 14 residues. Per germline, CDR1 SGHNT and CDR2 YYREEE (reference sequence). The CDR3, as DNA: TGTGCCAGCAGCTTGGACGGGCTAGCGTATGAGCAGTACTTC. This gives the protein CASSLDGLAYEQYF. Using reference TRBV5-4 and TRBJ2-7 for the parts outside the CDR3, the full variable domain is ETGVTQSPTHLIKTRGQQVTLRCSSQSGHNTVSWYQQALGQGPQFIFQYYREEENGRGNFPPRFSGLQFPNYSSELNVNALELDDSALYLCASSLDGLAYEQYFGPGTRLTVT.

V usage is TRBV4-1 and J usage is TRBJ2-1; 10 bases are shared with TRBD2. Germline V gene lookup returns CDR1 MGHRA and CDR2 YSYEKL. V trimming: 2 bases; J trimming: 8 bases; junction bases outside the gene matches: 9. The CDR3 is made up of 16 amino acids. CDR3 nucleotide sequence: TGCGCCAGCAGCCAACCCGGGACTAGCGACTGGCATGAGCAGTTCTTC. Its translation is CASSQPGTSDWHEQFF.

This chain connects TRBV29-1 to TRBJ1-4; D is perhaps TRBD1 (5 bases). CDR3 length equals 13 residues. Germline CDR1 SQVTM, CDR2 ANQGSEA. V was trimmed by 4 bases and J by 6 bases, leaving 12 bases between them. The CDR3 nucleotides read TGCAGCGTTGGATGGGGGGGGGATGAAAAACTGTTTTTT. Translation gives CSVGWGGDEKLFF.

The chain joins TRBV6-5 to TRBJ2-3, with D unresolved. Germline V lookup: CDR1 MNHEY, CDR2 SVGAGI. The CDR3 has 12 residues. Trimming pared 6 bases from V and 1 base from J, leaving 5 bases between. The CDR3 sequence is CASSPGTDTQYF. CDR3 nucleotide sequence: TGTGCCAGCAGCCCGGGCACAGATACGCAGTATTTT.

The chain couples TRBV5-6 to TRBJ2-7, with D possibly matching TRBD1 (6 bases). Germline-derived CDR1 and CDR2 are SGHDT and YYEEEE. The CDR3 has 13 residues. V was clipped by 2 bases and J by 5 bases, with 11 bases between them. The CDR3 DNA reads as TGTGCCAGCAGCTTATCACAGGGACACGAGCAGTACTTC. Amino acid sequence: CASSLSQGHEQYF.

This rearrangement joins TRBV27 to TRBJ2-7, with D tentatively TRBD1 or TRBD2 (5 bases each). V was cut by 10 bases and J by 4 bases, with 23 bases left in between. This CDR3 has 15 amino acids. The germline V gene encodes CDR1 MNHEY and CDR2 SMNVEV (reference sequence). The CDR3 DNA reads as TGTGCCACTTTGCCTCATTGGGGACGGCAATACGAGCAGTACTTC. It yields the protein CATLPHWGRQYEQYF.

The chain recombines TRBV15 with TRBJ1-2, with D possibly matching TRBD1 (5 bases). V was cut by 3 bases and J by 4 bases, with 15 bases left in between. The CDR3 sequence is 15 residues long. The germline V gene has CDR1 LNHNV and CDR2 YYDKDF (reference sequence). The CDR3 nucleotides are TGTGCCACCAGCAGTTCCCGGGGGGTAAGCTATGGCTACACCTTC. Its protein is CATSSSRGVSYGYTF. Filled out from reference TRBV15 and TRBJ1-2, the complete variable domain reads DAMVIQNPRYQVTQFGKPVTLSCSQTLNHNVMYWYQQKSSQAPKLLFHYYDKDFNNEADTPDNFQSRRPNTSFCFLDIRSPGLGDTAMYLCATSSSRGVSYGYTFGSGTRLTVV.

The chain has TRBV5-8 and TRBJ2-4; a possible D gene is TRBD1 (5 bases). Trimming left V 1 base short and J 0 bases short, with 14 bases between. CDR3 length: 17 residues. Germline V CDR1 and CDR2: SGHTS, YDEGEE. The CDR3 loop reads CASSLIQTALAKNIQYF. The DNA of the CDR3 is TGTGCCAGCAGCTTGATACAGACAGCCCTAGCCAAAAACATTCAGTACTTC.

The chain couples TRBV6-5 to TRBJ1-1, with D hard to call. Trimming pared 0 bases from V and 0 bases from J, leaving 11 bases between. Germline V CDR1 and CDR2: MNHEY, SVGAGI. The CDR3 sequence is 16 residues long. The CDR3 bases are TGTGCCAGCAGTTACTCACCAGACGGGATGAACACTGAAGCTTTCTTT. Translated: CASSYSPDGMNTEAFF.

This chain uses TRBV2 with TRBJ1-1, with 10 bases that match TRBD1. Trimming removed 5 bases from V and 3 bases from J; junction bases left unmatched: 6. Germline V gives CDR1 SNHLY, CDR2 FYNNEI. CDR3 length: 15 residues. CDR3 nucleotide sequence: TGTGCCAGCAGTCCGGACAGGGGGGCGGACACTGAAGCTTTCTTT. This translates into CASSPDRGADTEAFF. The whole variable domain, filled in from reference TRBV2 and TRBJ1-1, reads EPEVTQTPSHQVTQMGQEVILRCVPISNHLYFYWYRQILGQKVEFLVSFYNNEISEKSEIFDDQFSVERPDGSNFTLKIRSTKLEDSAMYFCASSPDRGADTEAFFGQGTRLTVV.

V is TRBV6-5 and J is TRBJ2-7; D not resolved. The CDR3 has 14 amino acids. V lost 0 bases and J 3 bases, leaving 9 bases between the germline ends. Germline V gene data show CDR1 as MNHEY and CDR2 as SVGAGI. DNA for the CDR3: TGTGCCAGCAGTTACTCCCCTTCCCGCTACGAGCAGTACTTC. As protein: CASSYSPSRYEQYF.

This clone is a singleton in its sample. The chain uses TRBV11-3 and TRBJ2-2; TRBD1 agrees at 12 bases. In germline, CDR1 is SGHNT, CDR2 YENEEA. This CDR3 comprises 15 residues. With V trimmed by 5 bases and J by 6 bases, 4 bases remained unmatched. The CDR3 nucleotides read TGTGCCAGCAGCCGCGGGACAGGGGGCTCCGGGGAGCTGTTTTTT. Translation gives CASSRGTGGSGELFF. Full variable domain (remainder filled in from reference TRBV11-3 and TRBJ2-2): EAGVVQSPRYKIIEKKQPVAFWCNPISGHNTLYWYLQNLGQGPELLIRYENEEAVDDSQLPKDRFSAERLKGVDSTLKIQPAELGDSAVYLCASSRGTGGSGELFFGEGSRLTVL.

The J gene is TRBJ1-1, the V gene TRBV5-4; 7 positions match TRBD1. The germline CDR1 and CDR2 sequences are SGHNT and YYREEE (reference sequence). Germline trimming cut 3 bases from V and 0 bases from J; bases unmatched to any gene: 11. The CDR3 totals 17 residues. CDR3 bases: TGTGCCAGCAGCTGGGGGGGACAGCTAAAGATGAACACTGAAGCTTTCTTT. Translated, it gives CASSWGGQLKMNTEAFF.

The CDR3 sequence: CASSLVQGNGYTF. In DNA, the CDR3 is TGTGCCAGCAGCTTAGTCCAGGGGAATGGCTACACCTTC. The chain carries TRBV7-2 and TRBJ1-2; D perhaps matches TRBD1 (6 bases). Germline CDR1 reads SGHTA; CDR2 reads FQGNSA. The CDR3 contains 13 residues. Trimming shortened V by 1 base and J by 6 bases, and 9 bases separated the two germline ends.

This chain links TRBV3-1 (or the pseudogene TRBV3-2) with TRBJ2-5; 11 bases are a match to TRBD2. V trimming: 0 bases; J trimming: 3 bases; junction bases outside the gene matches: 3. This CDR3 is built from 16 residues. Germline V gives CDR1 LGHDT, CDR2 YNNKEL (reference sequence). CDR3 nucleotide sequence: TGTGCCAGCAGCCAAGATGTGACTAGCGGGGAAGAGACCCAGTACTTC. Amino acids: CASSQDVTSGEETQYF.

V and J are TRBV18 and TRBJ1-6; 8 nucleotides match TRBD1. CDR3 length: 16 residues. Germline assignment: CDR1 KGHSH and CDR2 LQKENI. Trimming at V came to 3 bases and at J to 9 bases, leaving 10 bases not matched to a gene. CDR3: CASSPTRGQGISPLHF. CDR3 DNA: TGTGCCAGCTCACCTACCAGAGGACAGGGTATTTCACCCCTCCACTTT.

This clone was observed once. The chain links TRBV18 to TRBJ1-2; the match to TRBD1 covers 9 bases. This CDR3 region has 14 residues. With 0 bases clipped from V and 7 bases from J, the junction kept 3 bases outside the gene matches. In germline, CDR1 is KGHSH, CDR2 LQKENI. CDR3 DNA: TGTGCCAGCTCACCACCGGGACAGGGAAGTGGCTACACCTTC. Its protein product is CASSPPGQGSGYTF.

The rearrangement links TRBV5-1 to TRBJ1-2, with no clear D. Trimming left V 0 bases short and J 8 bases short, with 8 bases between. The germline CDR1 and CDR2 sequences are SGHRS and YFSETQ. The CDR3 extends over 12 amino acids. This chain's CDR3 is CASSLDNFGYTF. The DNA for the CDR3 is TGCGCCAGCAGCTTGGACAATTTCGGCTACACCTTC.

V usage is TRBV11-2 and J usage is TRBJ1-1; 11 bases agree with TRBD1. With V trimmed by 5 bases and J by 5 bases, 16 bases remained unmatched. Germline V gene sequence: CDR1 SGHAT, CDR2 FQNNGV. The CDR3 extends over 18 amino acids. The DNA for the CDR3 is TGTGCCAGCAGCATTGGAGGGACCGGGACAGGGGGTAGGACTGAAGCTTTCTTT. It translates to CASSIGGTGTGGRTEAFF.

This clone was found once. The J gene is TRBJ1-2, the V gene TRBV19; D call uncertain. The V end lost 0 bases, the J end lost 0 bases, and 8 bases lay between the germline ends. This CDR3 has 15 residues. Germline values: CDR1 LNHDA, CDR2 SQIVND (reference sequence). As DNA, the CDR3 is TGTGCCAGTAGTATAGAGGAGGGATCTAACTATGGCTACACCTTC. It translates to CASSIEEGSNYGYTF.

The chain combines TRBV5-4 with TRBJ2-3; TRBD2 agrees at 9 bases. The CDR3 spans 16 residues. CDR1 is SGHNT, CDR2 YYREEE, per germline (reference sequence). The V gene end was trimmed by 0 bases and the J gene end by 2 bases; junction bases not matched to a gene: 4. For the CDR3, the DNA is TGTGCCAGCAGCTTGGTGGCGGGGGGGAACACAGATACGCAGTATTTT. This encodes CASSLVAGGNTDTQYF.

The chain couples TRBV4-1 to TRBJ1-1; D unresolved. Trimming stripped 1 base from V and 0 bases from J, with 9 bases between. The germline V gene encodes CDR1 MGHRA and CDR2 YSYEKL. CDR3 length: 15 amino acids. This CDR3 is CASSQGNSMNTEAFF. In DNA form, the CDR3 reads TGCGCCAGCAGCCAAGGTAACAGTATGAACACTGAAGCTTTCTTT.

The gene calls are TRBV7-2 and TRBJ2-7; D unclear. Germline V CDR1 and CDR2: SGHTA, FQGNSA. The germline V and J ends were trimmed by 5 bases and 5 bases, with 10 bases remaining between them. The CDR3 covers 12 residues. CDR3 in DNA: TGTGCCAGCAGCCCTCCGTTAAACGAGCAGTACTTC. Translated, it gives CASSPPLNEQYF.

The chain has TRBV12-3 or TRBV12-4 and TRBJ1-5; D call uncertain. V was clipped by 4 bases and J by 5 bases, with 9 bases between them. The CDR3 is 13 amino acids. CDR3 nucleotides: TGTGCCAGCAGTTCGGGGAGTTATCAGCCCCAGCATTTT. Protein product: CASSSGSYQPQHF.

This sequence joins TRBV5-4 and TRBJ1-4; D is uncertain. The ends were cut back, 0 bases at V and 8 bases at J, with 8 bases in the middle. The CDR3 covers 13 residues. Germline V lookup: CDR1 SGHNT, CDR2 YYREEE (reference sequence). For the CDR3, the DNA is TGTGCCAGCAGCTTGGCGGTAGAGGAAAAACTGTTTTTT. Protein sequence: CASSLAVEEKLFF.